Listed below are T cell receptor beta chains from one sample, sequenced in a study of STAT5B mutations in CD4+ large granular lymphocyte leukemia. Using immunoSEQ multiplex PCR, the repertoire was profiled, and TCRdb retains in-frame clones only, with some absent. Among more than 35,000 clones, approximately 85% were seen once, and the ten largest hold 1% to 1.5%. What was sequenced was CD4+ T cells from blood buffy coats. The receptors shown here come from a human donor in good health. Each CDR3 is given without its conserved first and last residue. The D gene is left open where the match is weak. Rows give clone size only sometimes, using once, few, many, or a class for an expanded clone.

d_call	v_call	j_call	clone_size	cdr3_aa
.	TRBV11-2	TRBJ1-5	.	ASSPGVDQPQH
.	TRBV5-1	TRBJ2-3	.	ASSFSGMGTDTQY
.	TRBV13	TRBJ2-7	.	ASSSSGGYEQY
.	TRBV25-1	TRBJ2-1	.	ASAPLASRHNEQF
TRBD1	TRBV6-6	TRBJ1-6	.	ASSPRGLGAPLH
TRBD2	TRBV5-4	TRBJ2-6	.	ASTDGLAGARSGANVLT
.	TRBV28	TRBJ2-5	.	ASTRGSGPTYQETQY
.	TRBV18	TRBJ2-6	few	ASSPNEQLSGANVLT
.	TRBV7-2	TRBJ1-4	once	ASGSGQVEKLF
.	TRBV7-9	TRBJ1-1	once	ASSLALGGGTEAF
.	TRBV6-4	TRBJ1-5	once	ASSVGLDQPQH
TRBD2	TRBV9	TRBJ2-1	.	ASSATRGTSGGDEQF
.	TRBV2	TRBJ2-3	.	ASKGGLSTDTQY
TRBD1	TRBV10-3	TRBJ2-7	once	AISELIRDRAGEQY
.	TRBV28	TRBJ2-2	.	ASSRGRGQTGELF
.	TRBV27	TRBJ1-1	.	ASSSSGAVKLTEAF
TRBD2	TRBV5-1	TRBJ2-7	.	ASSFGGTYEQY
.	TRBV7-9	TRBJ1-3	.	ASSHSVGSGNTIY
TRBD1	TRBV5-4	TRBJ2-3	.	ASSLGQGSTDTQY
.	TRBV5-1	TRBJ1-1	few	ASSLGPGNTEAF
TRBD1	TRBV9	TRBJ2-1	.	ASSVATGENEQF
.	TRBV6-1	TRBJ1-6	.	ASSEVRGNSPLH
.	TRBV4-1	TRBJ2-7	few	ASSGTHPYEQY
.	TRBV2	TRBJ2-7	.	ASRWTKSYEQY
TRBD2	TRBV7-3	TRBJ2-2	.	ASSPGAGGHGGELF
TRBD2	TRBV7-9	TRBJ2-7	.	ASSQSSGRDYYEQY
.	TRBV6-5	TRBJ1-5	.	ASSYDGNQPQH
.	TRBV30	TRBJ2-7	.	AWSSGTASYEQY
TRBD1	TRBV28	TRBJ1-2	.	ASSFPPGQGNGYT
.	TRBV6-5	TRBJ2-5	.	ASSVGREETQY
.	TRBV6-6	TRBJ2-7	.	ASSYAQGGGYEQY
.	TRBV6-5	TRBJ1-2	.	ASDSSYGYT
TRBD2	TRBV5-1	TRBJ2-5	.	ASSSRVAGGMETQY
TRBD1	TRBV30	TRBJ2-3	.	AWRGQADTQY
.	TRBV5-8	TRBJ2-7	.	ASSTQGTYEQY
.	TRBV5-4	TRBJ2-2	once	ASSLVGTGELF
TRBD2	TRBV5-1	TRBJ2-5	.	ASSLAWLAGGQETQY
.	TRBV7-9	TRBJ1-1	.	ASTDRSVMNTEAF
TRBD2	TRBV11-3	TRBJ2-3	.	ASSPGRREDEDTQY
.	TRBV30	TRBJ1-6	few	AWTALSSHNSPLH
TRBD1	TRBV7-9	TRBJ1-2	.	ARAPLGQGSYGYT